The 9 T cell receptor beta chains below come from one sample, sequenced in a study of brain T cells in children with intractable seizures. This table comes from immunoSEQ multiplex PCR, and its TCRdb copy is limited to in-frame clones, with some not included. The table has about 340,000 clones, about 93% seen once; the top ten hold 5.7%. Time point noted: blood from clinic visit 5 months post-surgery; TSC patient then seizure free. The sample in question was peripheral blood, obtained approximately 5 months after surgery. The receptors come from a boy under three years old with tuberous sclerosis and intractable seizures.

This chain connects TRBV24-1 to TRBJ2-2, with D possibly TRBD1 on 5 matching bases. V was clipped by 4 bases and J by 4 bases, with 15 bases between them. Germline V gene data show CDR1 as KGHDR and CDR2 as SFDVKD. The CDR3 length is 16 residues. DNA of the CDR3: TGTGCCACCAGTGACCCCAGGGCCGGGCCCACCGGGGAGCTGTTTTTT. Its protein is CATSDPRAGPTGELFF.

This clone was seen more than once but under ten times. The CDR3 loop is CASNLGGQTEAFF. In DNA, the CDR3 is TGTGCCAGCAACCTCGGGGGGCAGACTGAAGCTTTCTTT. V and J are TRBV12-3 or TRBV12-4 and TRBJ1-1; perhaps TRBD1 as D (6 bases). This CDR3 has 13 amino acids. V was clipped by 7 bases and J by 5 bases, with 14 bases between them.

The chain links TRBV28 to TRBJ1-1; D ambiguous. The germline V gene encodes CDR1 MDHEN and CDR2 SYDVKM. Trimming pared 2 bases from V and 3 bases from J, leaving 7 bases between. CDR3 length: 13 residues. CDR3 DNA: TGTGCCAGCAGTTTAGGAGAAGACACTGAAGCTTTCTTT. Translating it yields CASSLGEDTEAFF.

The chain joins TRBV11-2 to TRBJ2-2; 7 bases line up with TRBD2. The V gene end was trimmed by 4 bases and the J gene end by 0 bases; junction bases not matched to a gene: 2. The CDR3 consists of 15 residues. CDR1 SGHAT and CDR2 FQNNGV come from the germline V gene. CDR3 sequence reads: CASSSGLANTGELFF. The CDR3 DNA sequence: TGTGCCAGCAGCTCCGGACTAGCGAACACCGGGGAGCTGTTTTTT.

This rearrangement joins TRBV7-8 to TRBJ2-3; unclear D gene. Germline assignment: CDR1 SGHVS and CDR2 FQNEAQ. There are 14 residues in the CDR3. Between the trimmed V and J ends, which lost 4 bases and 6 bases, there was a span of 14 bases. CDR3 in amino acids: CASSYPPRRDTQYF. The DNA for the CDR3 is TGTGCCAGCAGCTACCCCCCTAGAAGGGATACGCAGTATTTT.

The V call is TRBV30, the J call TRBJ2-7; D is uncertain. V was trimmed by 4 bases and J by 0 bases, leaving 22 bases between them. Germline-derived CDR1 and CDR2 are GTSNPN and SVGIG (reference sequence). This CDR3 region has 17 residues. DNA of the CDR3: TGTGCCTGGACCCCCCAGACGGGTCCGAGGAGCTCCTACGAGCAGTACTTC. Its protein product is CAWTPQTGPRSSYEQYF.

This clone has just a few counts. The genes are TRBV2 and TRBJ2-7; no clear D gene. Trimming removed 3 bases from V and 2 bases from J, with 11 bases in between. The CDR3 covers 14 residues. Germline V lookup: CDR1 SNHLY, CDR2 FYNNEI. As DNA, the CDR3 is TGTGCCAGCAGTGATGCGACGGCCACCTACGAGCAGTACTTC. It specifies CASSDATATYEQYF. Full variable domain (missing parts from reference TRBV2 and TRBJ2-7): EPEVTQTPSHQVTQMGQEVILRCVPISNHLYFYWYRQILGQKVEFLVSFYNNEISEKSEIFDDQFSVERPDGSNFTLKIRSTKLEDSAMYFCASSDATATYEQYFGPGTRLTVT.

The V and J genes are TRBV19 and TRBJ1-1; no firm D call. Trimming stripped 1 base from V and 0 bases from J, with 15 bases between. This CDR3 spans 17 amino acids. Germline V gene sequence: CDR1 LNHDA, CDR2 SQIVND (reference sequence). CDR3: CASSIVGTTAMNTEAFF. In nucleotides, the CDR3 is TGTGCCAGTAGTATAGTGGGCACAACCGCCATGAACACTGAAGCTTTCTTT.

This chain joins TRBV11-3 and TRBJ2-1, with D perhaps assigned TRBD1 or TRBD2 (5 bases each). The V end lost 4 bases, the J end lost 10 bases, and 17 bases lay between the germline ends. The germline V gene encodes CDR1 SGHNT and CDR2 YENEEA. The CDR3 is 14 amino acids. DNA of the CDR3: TGTGCCAGCAGCTCCCGGGACCCACCTTGGGAGCAGTTCTTC. It specifies CASSSRDPPWEQFF. Drawing the rest from reference TRBV11-3 and TRBJ2-1, the complete variable domain is EAGVVQSPRYKIIEKKQPVAFWCNPISGHNTLYWYLQNLGQGPELLIRYENEEAVDDSQLPKDRFSAERLKGVDSTLKIQPAELGDSAVYLCASSSRDPPWEQFFGPGTRLTVL.